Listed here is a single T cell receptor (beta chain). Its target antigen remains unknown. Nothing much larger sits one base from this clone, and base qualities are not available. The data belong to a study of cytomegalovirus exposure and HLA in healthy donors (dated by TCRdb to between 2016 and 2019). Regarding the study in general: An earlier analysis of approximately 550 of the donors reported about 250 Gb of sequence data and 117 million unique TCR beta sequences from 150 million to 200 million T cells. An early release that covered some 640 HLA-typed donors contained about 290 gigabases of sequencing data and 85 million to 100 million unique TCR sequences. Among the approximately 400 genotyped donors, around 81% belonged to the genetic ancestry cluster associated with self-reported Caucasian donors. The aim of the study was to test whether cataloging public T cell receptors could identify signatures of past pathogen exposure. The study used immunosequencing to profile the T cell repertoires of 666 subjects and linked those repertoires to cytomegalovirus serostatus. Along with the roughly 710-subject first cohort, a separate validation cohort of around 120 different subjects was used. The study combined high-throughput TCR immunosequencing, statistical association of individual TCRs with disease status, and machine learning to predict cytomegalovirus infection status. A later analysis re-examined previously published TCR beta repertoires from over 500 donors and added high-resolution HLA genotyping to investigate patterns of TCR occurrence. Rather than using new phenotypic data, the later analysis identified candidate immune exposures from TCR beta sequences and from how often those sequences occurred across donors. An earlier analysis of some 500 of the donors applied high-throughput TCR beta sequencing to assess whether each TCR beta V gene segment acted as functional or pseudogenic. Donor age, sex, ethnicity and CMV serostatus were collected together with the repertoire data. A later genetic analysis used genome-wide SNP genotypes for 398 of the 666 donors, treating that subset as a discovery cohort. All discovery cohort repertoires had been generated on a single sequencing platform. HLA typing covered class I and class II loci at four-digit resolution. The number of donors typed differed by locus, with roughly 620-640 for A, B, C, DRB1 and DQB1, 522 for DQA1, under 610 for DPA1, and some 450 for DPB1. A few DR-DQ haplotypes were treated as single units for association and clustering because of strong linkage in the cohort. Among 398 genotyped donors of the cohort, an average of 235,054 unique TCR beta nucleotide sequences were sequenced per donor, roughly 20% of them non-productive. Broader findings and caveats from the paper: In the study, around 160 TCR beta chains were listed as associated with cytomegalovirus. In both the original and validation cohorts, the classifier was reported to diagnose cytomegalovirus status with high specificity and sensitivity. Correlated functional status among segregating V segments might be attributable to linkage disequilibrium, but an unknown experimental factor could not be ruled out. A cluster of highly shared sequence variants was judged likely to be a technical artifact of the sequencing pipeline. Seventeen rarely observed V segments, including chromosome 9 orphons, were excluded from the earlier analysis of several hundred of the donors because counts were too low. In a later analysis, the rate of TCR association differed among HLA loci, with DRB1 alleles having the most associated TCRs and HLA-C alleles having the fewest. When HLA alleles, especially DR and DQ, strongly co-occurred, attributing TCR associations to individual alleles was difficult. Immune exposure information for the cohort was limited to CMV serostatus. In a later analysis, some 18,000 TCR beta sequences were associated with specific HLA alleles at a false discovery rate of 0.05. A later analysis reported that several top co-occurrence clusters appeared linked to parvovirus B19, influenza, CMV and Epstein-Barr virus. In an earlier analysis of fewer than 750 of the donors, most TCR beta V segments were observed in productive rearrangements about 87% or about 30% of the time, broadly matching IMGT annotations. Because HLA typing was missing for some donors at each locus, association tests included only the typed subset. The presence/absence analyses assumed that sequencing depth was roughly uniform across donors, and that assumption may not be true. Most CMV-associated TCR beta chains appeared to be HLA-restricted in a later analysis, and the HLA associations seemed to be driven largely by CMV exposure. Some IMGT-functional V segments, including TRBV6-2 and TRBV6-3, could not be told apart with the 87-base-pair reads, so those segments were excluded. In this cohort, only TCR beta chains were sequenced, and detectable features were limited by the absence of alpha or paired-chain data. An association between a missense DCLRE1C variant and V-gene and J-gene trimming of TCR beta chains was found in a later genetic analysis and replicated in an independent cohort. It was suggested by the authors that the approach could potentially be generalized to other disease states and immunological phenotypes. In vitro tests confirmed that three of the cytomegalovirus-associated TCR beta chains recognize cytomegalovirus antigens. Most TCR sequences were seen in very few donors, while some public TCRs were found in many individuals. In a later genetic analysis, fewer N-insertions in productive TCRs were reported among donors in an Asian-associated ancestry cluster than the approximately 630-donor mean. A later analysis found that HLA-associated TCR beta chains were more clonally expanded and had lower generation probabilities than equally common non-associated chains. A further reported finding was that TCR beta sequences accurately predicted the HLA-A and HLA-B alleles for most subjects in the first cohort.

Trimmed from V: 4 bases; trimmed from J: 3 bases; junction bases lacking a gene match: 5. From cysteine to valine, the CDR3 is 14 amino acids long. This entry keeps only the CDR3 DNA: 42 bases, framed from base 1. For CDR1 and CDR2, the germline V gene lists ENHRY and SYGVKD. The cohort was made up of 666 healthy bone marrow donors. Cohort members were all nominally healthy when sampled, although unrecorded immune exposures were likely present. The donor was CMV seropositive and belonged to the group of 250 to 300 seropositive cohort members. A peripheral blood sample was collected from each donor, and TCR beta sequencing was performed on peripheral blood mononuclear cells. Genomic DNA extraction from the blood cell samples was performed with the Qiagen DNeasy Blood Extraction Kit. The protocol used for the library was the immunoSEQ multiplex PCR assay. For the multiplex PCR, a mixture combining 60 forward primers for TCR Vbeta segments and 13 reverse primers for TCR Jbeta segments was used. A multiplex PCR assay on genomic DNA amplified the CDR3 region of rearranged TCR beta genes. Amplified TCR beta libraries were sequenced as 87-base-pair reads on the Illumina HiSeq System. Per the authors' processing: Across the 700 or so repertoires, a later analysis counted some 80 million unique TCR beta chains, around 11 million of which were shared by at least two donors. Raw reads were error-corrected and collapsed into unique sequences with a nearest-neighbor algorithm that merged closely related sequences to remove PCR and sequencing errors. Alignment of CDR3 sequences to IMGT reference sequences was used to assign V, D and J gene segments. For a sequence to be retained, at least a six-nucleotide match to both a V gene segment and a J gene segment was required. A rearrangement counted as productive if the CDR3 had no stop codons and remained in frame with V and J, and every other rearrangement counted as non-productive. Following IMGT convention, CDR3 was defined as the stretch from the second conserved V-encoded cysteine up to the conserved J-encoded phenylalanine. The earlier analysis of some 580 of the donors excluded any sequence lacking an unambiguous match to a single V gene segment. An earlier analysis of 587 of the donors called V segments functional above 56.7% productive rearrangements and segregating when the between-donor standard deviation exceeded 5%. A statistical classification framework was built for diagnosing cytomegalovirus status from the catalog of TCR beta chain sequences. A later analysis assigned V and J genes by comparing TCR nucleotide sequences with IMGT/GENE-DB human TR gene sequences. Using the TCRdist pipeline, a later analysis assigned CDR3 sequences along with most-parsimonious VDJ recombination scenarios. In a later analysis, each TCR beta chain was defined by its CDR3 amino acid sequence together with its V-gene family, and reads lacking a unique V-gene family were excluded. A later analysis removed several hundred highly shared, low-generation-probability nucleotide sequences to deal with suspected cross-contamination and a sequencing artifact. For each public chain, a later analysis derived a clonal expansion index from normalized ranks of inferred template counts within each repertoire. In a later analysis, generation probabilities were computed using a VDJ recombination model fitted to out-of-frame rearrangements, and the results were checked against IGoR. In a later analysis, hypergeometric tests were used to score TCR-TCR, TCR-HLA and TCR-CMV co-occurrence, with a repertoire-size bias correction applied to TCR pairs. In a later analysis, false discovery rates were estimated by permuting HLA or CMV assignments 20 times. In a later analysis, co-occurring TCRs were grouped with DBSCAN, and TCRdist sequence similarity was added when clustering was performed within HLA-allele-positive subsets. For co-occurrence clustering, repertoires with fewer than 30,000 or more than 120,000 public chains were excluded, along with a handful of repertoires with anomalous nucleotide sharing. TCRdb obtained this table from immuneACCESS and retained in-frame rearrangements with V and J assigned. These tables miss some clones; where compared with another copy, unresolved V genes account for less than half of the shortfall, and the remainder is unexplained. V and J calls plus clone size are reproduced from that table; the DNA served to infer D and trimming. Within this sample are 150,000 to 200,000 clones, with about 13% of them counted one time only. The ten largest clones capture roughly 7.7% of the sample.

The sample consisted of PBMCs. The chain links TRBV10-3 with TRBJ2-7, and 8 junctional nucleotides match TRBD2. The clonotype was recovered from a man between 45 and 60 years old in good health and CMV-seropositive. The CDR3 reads CAISVGGGYYEQYV. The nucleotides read TGTGCCATCAGTGTCGGCGGGGGGTACTACGAGCAGTACGTC.